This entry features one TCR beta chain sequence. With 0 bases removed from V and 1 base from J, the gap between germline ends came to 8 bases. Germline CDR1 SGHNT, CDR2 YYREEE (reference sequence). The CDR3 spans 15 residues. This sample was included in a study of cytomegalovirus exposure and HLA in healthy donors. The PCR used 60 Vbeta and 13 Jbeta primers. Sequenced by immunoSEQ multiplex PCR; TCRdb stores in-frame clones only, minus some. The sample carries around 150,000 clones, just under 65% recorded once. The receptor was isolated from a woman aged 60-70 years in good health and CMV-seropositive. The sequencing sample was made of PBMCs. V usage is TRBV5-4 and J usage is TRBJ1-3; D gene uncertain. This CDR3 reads CASSLDSFSGNTIYF. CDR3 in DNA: TGTGCCAGCAGCTTGGACAGCTTTTCTGGAAACACCATATATTTT.